The present T cell receptor beta chain was sequenced within a study of vaccination and CD4 T cells after COVID-19. Noted treatment: roughly 11-day PBMC culture with coronavirus spike peptide pools or control peptides (ViraFEST assay). CD4+ T lymphocytes from the unexposed donor were collected before the COVID-19 pandemic (2011-2018). Peptide pool stimulation in ViraFEST expanded antigen-specific T cells, whose TCRs were then sequenced. Unexposed donors' CD4+ T cells were tested against SARS-CoV-2 S/N and four cold-coronavirus spikes when cell numbers allowed. Scientists ran DNA taken from cultured CD4+ T cells through the Oncomine TCR Beta short-read assay for sequencing. TCRdb recomputed calls from the PCR reads with MiXCR, one row per CDR3 protein. The sample shows about 4,700 distinct CDR3 sequences, 28% of them seen only once. The V gene's germline CDR1 is LNHDA and CDR2 SQIVND (reference sequence). V dropped 3 bases and J dropped 10 bases, with 13 bases sitting between them. CDR3 length: 14 amino acids.

By its share, this clonotype is large. Its cognate antigen is unknown. The sequence was obtained from a human donor in good health. The V call is TRBV19, the J call TRBJ1-6, with a weak D call TRBD1 (5 bases). Sequencing input: CD4+ T cells from blood, cultured in vitro. The CDR3 region is CASSILGEGSPLHF. Written as DNA, the CDR3 is TGTGCCAGTAGTATTTTGGGGGAGGGCTCACCCCTCCACTTT.